This is a list of T cell receptor beta chains from one sample in a study of T-cell memory formation after mild COVID-19. One entry per CDR3 protein, called by TCRdb with MiXCR from the 5' RACE reads. The sample has about 310,000 distinct CDR3 sequences; around 19% are singletons. The sample was PBMCs or a T cell subset sorted from them (not recorded which). These TCRs come from a man in his late teens or twenties who had mild COVID-19 (a few samples of this study predate the infection). Cell type and time point are not known. Both conserved end residues are trimmed from each CDR3. Clone size is stated in some rows and not others, as once, few, many or a class when expanded.

j_gene: TRBJ2-7
v_gene: TRBV11-2
abundance: .
CDR3aa: ASSLVVGARGEQY

j_gene: TRBJ1-1
v_gene: TRBV20-1
abundance: .
CDR3aa: SADLMNTEAF

j_gene: TRBJ2-3
v_gene: TRBV7-2
abundance: many
CDR3aa: ASTVRGGEATQY

j_gene: TRBJ1-1
v_gene: TRBV15
abundance: few
CDR3aa: ATSRDRGARVTEAF

j_gene: TRBJ2-2
v_gene: TRBV3-1
abundance: few
CDR3aa: ASLLADSNTGELF

j_gene: TRBJ2-7
v_gene: TRBV5-1
abundance: few
CDR3aa: ASTRGDGDYEQY

j_gene: TRBJ2-5
v_gene: TRBV7-8
abundance: .
CDR3aa: ASSFRLAGGETRY

j_gene: TRBJ2-6
v_gene: TRBV3-2
abundance: .
CDR3aa: ASSHVLDRDRDISGANVLT

j_gene: TRBJ2-3
v_gene: TRBV12-3/TRBV12-4
abundance: .
CDR3aa: ASSLSGNTDTQY

j_gene: TRBJ1-1
v_gene: TRBV5-1
abundance: .
CDR3aa: ASSGGQGREAF

j_gene: TRBJ2-5
v_gene: TRBV24-1
abundance: many
CDR3aa: ATSDVGEETQY

j_gene: TRBJ2-1
v_gene: TRBV20-1
abundance: .
CDR3aa: SALPTGLTEQF

j_gene: TRBJ1-1
v_gene: TRBV6-4
abundance: many
CDR3aa: ASSFGENTEAF

j_gene: TRBJ1-6
v_gene: TRBV20-1
abundance: .
CDR3aa: RARPGANSPLH

j_gene: TRBJ2-3
v_gene: TRBV7-3
abundance: .
CDR3aa: ASSSPGDTQY

j_gene: TRBJ2-4
v_gene: TRBV19
abundance: .
CDR3aa: ASSITGRGAKNIQY

j_gene: TRBJ1-1
v_gene: TRBV12-3/TRBV12-4
abundance: many
CDR3aa: ASNQGGWNTEAF

j_gene: TRBJ2-2
v_gene: TRBV7-2
abundance: few
CDR3aa: ASSLGRLDLTGELF

j_gene: TRBJ2-4
v_gene: TRBV12-3/TRBV12-4
abundance: .
CDR3aa: ASSLLQIWNIQY

j_gene: TRBJ1-5
v_gene: TRBV7-8
abundance: .
CDR3aa: ASSLARVTRSQPQH

j_gene: TRBJ1-4
v_gene: TRBV12-3/TRBV12-4
abundance: .
CDR3aa: ASSGRNEKLF

j_gene: TRBJ2-3
v_gene: TRBV5-1
abundance: few
CDR3aa: ASSDRGGPDTQY